This paragraph covers one TCR beta chain sequence. The antigen remains undetermined. Looked up from germline, CDR1 is KGHDR and CDR2 is SFDVKD. This CDR3 has 14 residues. TCRdb re-called the 5' RACE reads, yielding one record per CDR3 amino acid sequence without DNA. Its listing shows about 180,000 distinct CDR3 sequences. The sample is drawn from a study of T cells expressing NK-cell markers. Study summary: Sorted CD3+CD56-NKG2C+, CD3+CD56+NKG2C+ and CD3+CD56+NKG2C- T cells supplied the TCR beta repertoires.

Study findings and constraints: CD8+ T cells in roughly six donors included dominant NKG2C+ clonotypes at roughly 1.0-8%. Questions lingered over whether expanded NKG2C+ T cell clones were HCMV-specific.

V is TRBV24-1 and J is TRBJ2-5; the D call of TRBD1 rests on TCRdb alone, since no DNA is present to check it. This clonotype originated in a woman aged 18 to 75 in good health. The sequenced sample was blood T cells: a sorted CD56 or NKG2C T cell subset, CD4+ or CD8+ T cells, or bulk PBMC T cells (not recorded which). The CDR3 loop reads CATSDNREGETQYF.